A single sample gave rise to the 25 T cell receptor beta chains below, sequenced in a study of breast tumors, draining lymph nodes, adjacent tissues. One entry per CDR3 protein results from TCRdb running MiXCR on the multiplex PCR reads. The profile covers 200,000 to 300,000 distinct CDR3 sequences, with about 33% appearing a single time and around 1.1% taken by the ten largest. Breast cancer patients provided tissue from their axillary draining lymph nodes. The sample comprised axillary lymph node tissue. The receptors come from a female donor with breast cancer. Some clones in this sample may be carry-over from other donors' samples.

The J gene is TRBJ2-6, the V gene TRBV2; D call uncertain. Germline V gene lookup returns CDR1 SNHLY and CDR2 FYNNEI. CDR3 length: 11 amino acids. V was trimmed by 8 bases and J by 3 bases, leaving 2 bases between them. CDR3 coding DNA: TGTGCCAGCGATGGGGCCAACGTCCTGACTTTC. Translation gives CASDGANVLTF.

In regard to this clonotype: A single base separates this from a much larger clone, so it may be a read error. V and J are TRBV5-1 and TRBJ2-5; the match to TRBD2 covers 14 bases. The CDR3 spans 18 residues. CDR1 is SGHRS, CDR2 YFSETQ, per germline. As DNA, the CDR3 is TGCGCCAGCAGCTTAAGACTAGCGGGAGGGCCGGTTGTGGAGACCCAGTGCTTC. This translates into CASSLRLAGGPVVETQCF.

In this sample, this clonotype turned up many times. This sequence joins TRBV12-3 or TRBV12-4 and TRBJ2-1; TRBD1 might be the D (6 bases). CDR3 length equals 13 residues. V lost 6 bases and J 6 bases, leaving 12 bases between the germline ends. The DNA for the CDR3 is TGTGCCAGCAGGGAGGACAGAGCCAATGAGCAGTTCTTC. Protein: CASREDRANEQFF.

Ten or more counts support this clonotype. The chain combines TRBV12-3 or TRBV12-4 with TRBJ2-1, with 16 positions matching TRBD2. This CDR3 contains 16 residues. Germline trimming cut 0 bases from V and 7 bases from J; bases unmatched to any gene: 0. CDR3 nucleotides: TGTGCCAGCAGTTTAGCGGGACTAGCGGGAGGGAATGAGCAGTTCTTC. As protein: CASSLAGLAGGNEQFF.

The sample holds one count of this clonotype. The rearrangement joins TRBV20-1 to TRBJ2-1, with TRBD2 identical over 10 bases. The CDR3 loop spans 11 amino acids. The V gene's germline CDR1 is DFQATT and CDR2 SNEGSKA (reference sequence). CDR3 residues: CTLAGGHEQFF. In DNA form, the CDR3 reads TGCACCTTAGCGGGAGGTCATGAGCAGTTCTTC.

This clonotype was counted at least ten times. The chain uses TRBV10-1 and TRBJ2-3; 10 nucleotides line up with TRBD1. The trim removed 6 bases at V and 5 bases at J, leaving 2 bases unmatched. The length of the CDR3 is 13 residues. Germline V gene sequence: CDR1 WNHNN, CDR2 SYGVQD (reference sequence). CDR3 DNA: TGCGCCAGCAGCCGGGACAGGGGAGATACGCAGTATTTT. It is translated as CASSRDRGDTQYF.

The chain employs TRBV30 and TRBJ1-3; D is perhaps TRBD1 (5 bases). Germline V gene data show CDR1 as GTSNPN and CDR2 as SVGIG (reference sequence). The CDR3 covers 16 residues. Trimming left V 2 bases short and J 4 bases short, with 18 bases between. CDR3 nucleotide sequence: TGTGCCTGGAGTTCTCCAGGGACTTCTTGGGGAAACACCATATATTTT. Protein product: CAWSSPGTSWGNTIYF.

The CDR3 here is CASSRTGVGELFF. The CDR3 nucleotides read TGTGCCAGCAGCAGGACAGGAGTTGGGGAGCTGTTTTTT. This rearrangement joins TRBV6-1 to TRBJ2-2; 7 nucleotides align to TRBD1. CDR3 length: 13 amino acids. Germline CDR1 is MNHNS and CDR2 is SASEGT. With V trimmed by 6 bases and J by 8 bases, 6 bases remained unmatched.

The chain joins TRBV3-1 to TRBJ2-1; D remains unclear. Trimming removed 4 bases from V and 4 bases from J, with 5 bases in between. Germline CDR1 LGHDT, CDR2 YNNKEL (reference sequence). CDR3 size: 12 residues. CDR3 loop: CASSPGYNEQFF. The CDR3 region has the DNA TGTGCCAGCAGCCCGGGTTACAATGAGCAGTTCTTC.

This chain uses TRBV27 with TRBJ2-7; 10 bases are a match to TRBD2. This CDR3 contains 14 residues. Germline values: CDR1 MNHEY, CDR2 SMNVEV (reference sequence). The V segment lost 3 bases and the J segment 6 bases; nucleotides outside the gene matches: 5. In DNA form, the CDR3 reads TGTGCCAGCAGTTTCCTAGCGGGAGCGGGCGAGCAGTACTTC. Translation: CASSFLAGAGEQYF.

This clonotype was seen repeatedly, ten times or more. J is TRBJ1-4 and V is TRBV4-2, with D possibly being TRBD1 (5 bases). The CDR3 is 14 amino acids. V lost 2 bases, J lost 8 bases, and 12 bases lay in between. Germline loops: CDR1 LGHNA, CDR2 YNFKEQ. Here the CDR3 DNA reads TGTGCCAGCAGCCAACCCCAGGGATACGAAAAACTGTTTTTT. Amino acids: CASSQPQGYEKLFF.

The chain couples TRBV5-1 to TRBJ1-1; no clear D. Germline CDR1 and CDR2: SGHRS and YFSETQ. V dropped 2 bases and J dropped 4 bases, with 21 bases sitting between them. This CDR3 is 17 amino acids long. For the CDR3, the DNA is TGCGCCAGCAGCTTAGGACTCCTCGGCTCAATGAGCACTGAAGCTTTCTTT. Protein: CASSLGLLGSMSTEAFF.

This clonotype has ten or more counts. CDR3: CASSPSGSGLYEQYF. The CDR3, as DNA: TGTGCCAGCAGCCCTAGCGGGAGTGGTTTGTACGAGCAGTACTTC. The J gene is TRBJ2-7, the V gene TRBV7-9; TRBD2 agrees at 10 bases. V lost 5 bases to trimming and J lost 4 bases; unmatched junction nucleotides: 8. Germline CDR1 and CDR2: SEHNR and FQNEAQ (reference sequence). The CDR3 runs 15 residues.

This clonotype has at least ten counts. The CDR3 nucleotides read TGCGCCAGCAGCTTGGAGCTAGCGGGGACCAATGAGCAGTTCTTC. It encodes CASSLELAGTNEQFF. The V gene is TRBV5-1, the J gene TRBJ2-1, with 9 bases matching TRBD2. In germline, CDR1 is SGHRS, CDR2 YFSETQ. The V and J ends lost 0 bases and 6 bases, in that order; junction bases with no gene match: 4. This CDR3 contains 15 residues. The whole variable domain, filled in from reference TRBV5-1 and TRBJ2-1, reads KAGVTQTPRYLIKTRGQQVTLSCSPISGHRSVSWYQQTPGQGLQFLFEYFSETQRNKGNFPGRFSGRQFSNSRSEMNVSTLELGDSALYLCASSLELAGTNEQFFGPGTRLTVL.

To note about this clonotype: The CDR3 end shows no conserved phenylalanine or tryptophan, and so a read error is likely. The V gene is TRBV20-1, the J gene TRBJ1-4; TRBD1 aligns across 8 bases. There are 13 residues in the CDR3. J gave up 11 bases and V 6 bases, and 11 bases lay outside the gene matches. Germline assignment: CDR1 DFQATT and CDR2 SNEGSKA (reference sequence). The CDR3 DNA sequence: TGCAGTGCGACACAGGGGGGATTCGAGAAACTGTTTTTA. Amino acid sequence: CSATQGGFEKLFL.

This clonotype was recorded at least ten times. V is TRBV4-1 and J is TRBJ1-5; D might be TRBD1 (6 bases). The germline V and J ends were trimmed by 0 bases and 1 base, with 16 bases remaining between them. In germline, CDR1 is MGHRA, CDR2 YSYEKL. This CDR3 region has 18 residues. The CDR3 DNA reads as TGCGCCAGCAGCCAAGAGTCAGGGGTGAGTGCGAGCAATCAGCCCCAGCATTTT. Protein product: CASSQESGVSASNQPQHF.

The rearrangement links TRBV12-3 or TRBV12-4 to TRBJ2-5; a weak D match, TRBD2 (6 bases). The CDR3 runs 14 residues. The ends were cut back, 7 bases at V and 4 bases at J, with 16 bases in the middle. CDR3 amino acids: CASNFSGLIETQYF. The CDR3 DNA sequence: TGTGCCAGCAATTTCAGCGGGCTGATAGAGACCCAGTACTTC.

There are many counts of this clonotype. The chain is built from TRBV10-3 and TRBJ1-6, with 11 nucleotides matching TRBD1. Germline CDR1 ENHRY, CDR2 SYGVKD. J was trimmed by 10 bases and V by 3 bases; bases with no gene match: 11. The CDR3 extends over 17 amino acids. The CDR3 here is CAISDQAPGQGGSPLHF. CDR3 DNA sequence: TGTGCCATCAGTGACCAGGCTCCGGGACAGGGGGGATCACCCCTCCACTTT.

This clonotype was picked up many times. The gene calls are TRBV28 and TRBJ1-6; D is undetermined. CDR3 length: 11 amino acids. Per germline, CDR1 MDHEN and CDR2 SYDVKM. Between the trimmed V and J ends, which lost 1 base and 9 bases, there was a span of 1 base. CDR3 in amino acids: CASSLSSPLHF. The CDR3 DNA follows: TGTGCCAGCAGTTTATCTTCACCCCTCCACTTT.

With regard to this clonotype: The DNA is left out, because the CDR3 cannot be placed on it with certainty; the CDR3 is given as TCRdb lists it. The chain couples TRBV10-3 to TRBJ1-3. Looked up from germline, CDR1 is ENHRY and CDR2 is SYGVKD. Ends included, the CDR3 has 23 residues. CDR3 loop: CAISTGTRATEAFFGQGKNTIYF.

This clonotype has ten or more counts. The chain has TRBV5-1 and TRBJ2-1; no clear D gene. CDR1 and CDR2 (germline): SGHRS, YFSETQ. V was trimmed by 5 bases and J by 3 bases, leaving 15 bases between them. This CDR3 spans 15 amino acids. CDR3 residues: CASRFDLASYNEQFF. The CDR3, as DNA: TGCGCCAGCAGGTTCGATTTGGCTAGCTACAATGAGCAGTTCTTC.

This clonotype appeared many times. V is TRBV4-1 and J is TRBJ2-3, with TRBD2 matching 11 bases. Germline lookup yields CDR1 MGHRA and CDR2 YSYEKL. This CDR3 spans 17 amino acids. V shed 1 base, J shed 3 bases, and the junction held 6 bases outside the gene matches. CDR3 in DNA: TGCGCCAGCAGCCAAGGTTTCGGGACTAGCGGTACAGATACGCAGTATTTT. Amino acids: CASSQGFGTSGTDTQYF.

This clonotype has at least ten counts. This sequence joins TRBV3-1 and TRBJ1-3; D uncertain. The germline gives CDR1 LGHDT, CDR2 YNNKEL (reference sequence). V lost 2 bases to trimming and J lost 5 bases, with 13 bases between them. The CDR3 is made up of 15 amino acids. This CDR3 reads CASSQTPDPRNTIYF. For the CDR3, the DNA is TGTGCCAGCAGCCAAACCCCAGATCCCCGAAACACCATATATTTT.

Notes on this clonotype: One base away lies a much larger clone, so this may be a sequencing read error. The conserved phenylalanine or tryptophan normally closing the CDR3 is absent here, so this likely arose from a read error. This rearrangement joins TRBV2 to TRBJ2-3; perhaps TRBD2 as D (5 bases). Germline CDR1 is SNHLY and CDR2 is FYNNEI. The CDR3 is 17 amino acids. Between the trimmed V and J ends, which lost 3 bases and 1 base, there was a span of 17 bases. The CDR3 coding sequence is TGTGCCAGCAGTGATGTAAGGGTATGGACTGGCACAGATACGCAGTATTCT. This encodes CASSDVRVWTGTDTQYS.

This chain uses TRBV6-4 with TRBJ1-2; TRBD1 matches at 9 bases. J lost 2 bases, V lost 4 bases, and 5 bases had no gene match. The germline V gene has CDR1 MRHNA and CDR2 SNTAGT. CDR3 length: 15 amino acids. The CDR3, as DNA: TGTGCCAGCAGTGCTTCGGACAGGGGAAACTATGGCTACACCTTC. Protein product: CASSASDRGNYGYTF.